Presented here are 29 T cell receptor beta chains from one specimen sequenced in a study of PD-L1 blockade in urothelial cancer. The time point denotes: peripheral blood 6 weeks after treatment start. Produced via immunoSEQ multiplex PCR; TCRdb's table is partial and in-frame only. The sample holds some 120,000 clones, under 95% seen once. The sample here was PBMCs, taken around atezolizumab (anti-PD-L1) treatment. The receptors originated from a man in his sixties with urothelial cancer.

This clone has just one count. The chain joins TRBV5-5 to TRBJ1-4; D is perhaps TRBD1 (5 bases). The germline gives CDR1 SGHKS, CDR2 YYEKEE (reference sequence). Trimming stripped 4 bases from V and 6 bases from J, with 13 bases between. The CDR3 runs 14 residues. CDR3 residues: CASSNGAKYEKLFF. The CDR3 bases are TGTGCCAGCAGCAATGGGGCTAAGTATGAAAAACTGTTTTTT.

The chain carries TRBV27 and TRBJ2-7, with TRBD1 identical over 10 bases. V shed 6 bases and J 4 bases; nucleotides not matched to a gene: 9. Per the germline V gene, CDR1 is MNHEY and CDR2 is SMNVEV (reference sequence). The CDR3 has 15 amino acids. The CDR3 loop reads CASSRTGGYSYEQYF. CDR3 sequence (DNA): TGTGCCAGCAGCAGGACAGGGGGATACTCTTACGAGCAGTACTTC.

The chain couples TRBV19 to TRBJ2-7; maybe TRBD1 (5 bases). The length of the CDR3 is 14 residues. Per germline, CDR1 LNHDA and CDR2 SQIVND (reference sequence). Trimming left V 5 bases short and J 0 bases short, with 11 bases between. CDR3 amino acids: CASSPVQGSYEQYF. DNA of the CDR3: TGTGCCAGTAGTCCCGTTCAGGGCTCCTACGAGCAGTACTTC.

The rearrangement uses TRBV5-4 and TRBJ2-7, with D possibly TRBD2 on 6 matching bases. The CDR3 runs to 12 residues. V was cut by 4 bases and J by 5 bases, with 10 bases left in between. Per the germline V gene, CDR1 is SGHNT and CDR2 is YYREEE (reference sequence). The CDR3 loop reads CASSTGDHEQYF. DNA of the CDR3: TGTGCCAGCAGCACGGGAGACCACGAGCAGTACTTC.

This clone appeared once. This chain links TRBV4-3 with TRBJ2-3; TRBD2 agrees at 8 bases. Germline V gene lookup returns CDR1 LGHNA and CDR2 YSLEER. V lost 2 bases, J lost 2 bases, and 12 bases stayed unmatched. The CDR3 is made up of 18 amino acids. CDR3 in DNA: TGCGCCAGCAGCCAACTTCAAGGGGCGGGAGGAGTCACAGATACGCAGTATTTT. This encodes CASSQLQGAGGVTDTQYF.

The chain is built from TRBV28 and TRBJ1-2; no clear D gene. The CDR3 loop spans 16 amino acids. V gave up 5 bases and J gave up 5 bases, with 21 bases separating them. Germline assignment: CDR1 MDHEN and CDR2 SYDVKM. The CDR3 DNA reads TGTGCCAGCAGTCCTATCCGGGAGCGAGTTTTTTATGGCTACACCTTC. Protein product: CASSPIRERVFYGYTF.

This clone was seen only once. The chain is built from TRBV6-4 and TRBJ1-2; D remains unclear. The V end was cut by 7 bases, the J end by 5 bases, with 8 bases between. Germline V gene lookup returns CDR1 MRHNA and CDR2 SNTAGT. The CDR3 covers 11 residues. The CDR3, as DNA: TGTGCCAGCACCGCAGTATATGGCTACACCTTC. Residues: CASTAVYGYTF.

The chain recombines TRBV19 with TRBJ2-1, with D perhaps matching TRBD2 (6 bases). The CDR3 loop spans 16 amino acids. Germline V gene sequence: CDR1 LNHDA, CDR2 SQIVND (reference sequence). V lost 3 bases and J lost 3, with 15 bases in between. In DNA form, the CDR3 reads TGTGCCAGTAGTATTGGTCGGGAGTATGGCTACAATGAGCAGTTCTTC. Protein product: CASSIGREYGYNEQFF.

The chain is built from TRBV29-1 and TRBJ2-1, with 8 positions matching TRBD1. Germline V gene sequence: CDR1 SQVTM, CDR2 ANQGSEA. This CDR3 spans 14 amino acids. V shed 4 bases, J shed 4 bases, and the junction held 6 bases outside the gene matches. The CDR3 DNA is TGCAGCGTTGCATCGGACAGGGCGTACAATGAGCAGTTCTTC. Protein sequence: CSVASDRAYNEQFF.

V is TRBV7-7 and J is TRBJ2-2; 8 bases match TRBD1. Germline lookup yields CDR1 SSHAT and CDR2 FNYEAQ (reference sequence). The junction had 2 bases not matched to a gene; V was cut back by 5 bases and J by 3 bases. This CDR3 spans 14 amino acids. As DNA, the CDR3 is TGTGCCAGCAGCCTGGACAGGGACACCGGGGAGCTGTTTTTT. It specifies CASSLDRDTGELFF.

This clone was observed a handful of times. The chain has TRBV7-9 and TRBJ2-7; maybe TRBD2 (6 bases). CDR1 and CDR2 from the germline V gene are SEHNR and FQNEAQ (reference sequence). The CDR3 covers 13 residues. Trimming removed 5 bases at V and 3 bases at J, with 11 bases between. Here the CDR3 DNA reads TGTGCCAGCAGCCCAAGACTAGTCTACGAGCAGTACTTC. The encoded protein is CASSPRLVYEQYF.

The chain joins TRBV4-2 to TRBJ2-7; TRBD2 is a possible D gene (7 bases). V lost 0 bases and J 6 bases, leaving 15 bases between the germline ends. Germline CDR1 LGHNA, CDR2 YNFKEQ. The CDR3 length is 15 residues. The DNA of the CDR3 is TGTGCCAGCAGCCAAGAATATGGGGGGGCTGGCGAGCAGTACTTC. This codes for CASSQEYGGAGEQYF.

CDR3 protein: CAWIKAGGVDTQYF. The CDR3 region has the DNA TGTGCCTGGATTAAAGCGGGGGGAGTAGATACGCAGTATTTT. The chain carries TRBV30 and TRBJ2-3, with 9 bases matching TRBD2. CDR3 length equals 14 residues. After removal of 4 bases from V and 5 bases from J, the junction contained 7 bases not matched to a gene. Germline V gene data show CDR1 as GTSNPN and CDR2 as SVGIG (reference sequence).

The rearrangement uses TRBV27 and TRBJ2-1, with TRBD1 matching 9 bases. Germline V gene lookup returns CDR1 MNHEY and CDR2 SMNVEV (reference sequence). The CDR3 length is 13 residues. V lost 2 bases and J lost 16; bases outside the gene matches: 9. CDR3: CASSLAGTGNLFF. In DNA form, the CDR3 reads TGTGCCAGCAGTTTAGCCGGGACAGGGAACCTTTTCTTC.

V and J are TRBV5-1 and TRBJ2-3; 8 bases agree with TRBD2. This CDR3 region has 16 residues. Germline lookup yields CDR1 SGHRS and CDR2 YFSETQ. V was pared by 1 base and J by 1 base, with 5 bases of the junction left unmatched. The CDR3 reads CASSLLPRGGTDTQYF. CDR3 DNA sequence: TGCGCCAGCAGCTTGCTCCCGCGGGGGGGCACAGATACGCAGTATTTT.

In its sample, this clone was seen a few times. This rearrangement joins TRBV10-3 to TRBJ2-1, with 7 positions matching TRBD1. V lost 8 bases and J lost 6; bases outside the gene matches: 7. From germline, CDR1 is ENHRY and CDR2 SYGVKD. The CDR3 sequence is 13 residues long. The CDR3 DNA reads as TGTGCCATCTCTCCGGGACAGTCCAATGAGCAGTTCTTC. Translated: CAISPGQSNEQFF.

The chain uses TRBV19 and TRBJ2-1, with 13 bases fitting TRBD2. This CDR3 is 18 amino acids long. V lost 6 bases and J lost 6; bases outside the gene matches: 14. Germline V gene data show CDR1 as LNHDA and CDR2 as SQIVND (reference sequence). Written as DNA, the CDR3 is TGTGCCAGTAGCCCCAACTCCGGGACTAGCGGGATTCTCAATGAGCAGTTCTTC. It translates to CASSPNSGTSGILNEQFF.

V usage is TRBV11-3 and J usage is TRBJ2-1; 9 bases fit TRBD1. This CDR3 is 16 amino acids long. J lost 0 bases, V lost 5 bases, and 5 bases had no gene match. Germline V gives CDR1 SGHNT, CDR2 YENEEA. The CDR3 reads CASSRGTGRSYNEQFF. The CDR3 DNA reads TGTGCCAGCAGCCGAGGGACAGGGCGCTCCTACAATGAGCAGTTCTTC.

As DNA, the CDR3 is TGTGCCAGCAGCCGCCTGGGGGCCCGTGAAGCTTTCTTT. It encodes CASSRLGAREAFF. The chain uses TRBV14 and TRBJ1-1; perhaps TRBD1 as D (6 bases). This CDR3 comprises 13 residues. The germline CDR1 and CDR2 sequences are SGHDN and FVKESK. Between the trimmed V and J ends, which lost 4 bases and 7 bases, there was a span of 13 bases. The entire variable domain, with the rest obtained from reference TRBV14 and TRBJ1-1, is as follows: EAGVTQFPSHSVIEKGQTVTLRCDPISGHDNLYWYRRVMGKEIKFLLHFVKESKQDESGMPNNRFLAERTGGTYSTLKVQPAELEDSGVYFCASSRLGAREAFFGQGTRLTVV.

This chain uses TRBV4-3 with TRBJ2-3; TRBD2 aligns across 8 bases. Germline CDR1 LGHNA, CDR2 YSLEER. V trimming: 1 base; J trimming: 2 bases; junction bases outside the gene matches: 11. The CDR3 has 18 residues. CDR3 amino acids: CASSQGAGASDYTDTQYF. In DNA form, the CDR3 reads TGCGCCAGCAGCCAAGGAGCGGGGGCCTCCGACTACACAGATACGCAGTATTTT.

The chain has TRBV28 and TRBJ2-1; a weak D match, TRBD2 (5 bases). Germline CDR1 MDHEN, CDR2 SYDVKM. Trimming shortened V by 4 bases and J by 3 bases, and 10 bases separated the two germline ends. The CDR3 loop spans 14 amino acids. The CDR3 spells CASSSGGGYNEQFF. In DNA form, the CDR3 reads TGTGCCAGCAGTTCCGGCGGAGGCTACAATGAGCAGTTCTTC.

The V gene is TRBV7-3, the J gene TRBJ2-3; 7 nucleotides match TRBD1. Trimming at V came to 6 bases and at J to 3 bases, leaving 6 bases not matched to a gene. The CDR3 length is 14 residues. Germline values: CDR1 SGHTA, CDR2 FQGTGA. The CDR3 nucleotides are TGTGCCAGCAGTTCCGGGACAGAGACAGATACGCAGTATTTT. Its translation: CASSSGTETDTQYF. The complete variable domain, with remaining parts taken from reference TRBV7-3 and TRBJ2-3, reads GAGVSQTPSNKVTEKGKYVELRCDPISGHTALYWYRQSLGQGPEFLIYFQGTGAADDSGLPNDRFFAVRPEGSVSTLKIQRTERGDSAVYLCASSSGTETDTQYFGPGTRLTVL.

This chain connects TRBV18 to TRBJ2-5; a possible D gene is TRBD2 (5 bases). Germline assignment: CDR1 KGHSH and CDR2 LQKENI. The CDR3 extends over 15 amino acids. The germline V and J ends were trimmed by 3 bases and 0 bases, with 11 bases remaining between them. The CDR3 DNA is TGTGCCAGCTCACCCCCTTCGGGGTACCAAGAGACCCAGTACTTC. Translated, it gives CASSPPSGYQETQYF.

This sequence joins TRBV11-2 and TRBJ1-4; 9 nucleotides align to TRBD1. With V trimmed by 1 base and J by 8 bases, 8 bases remained unmatched. The CDR3 is made up of 16 amino acids. CDR1 is SGHAT and CDR2 is FQNNGV in the germline V gene. The CDR3: CASSLAGGQGGEKLFF. The CDR3 bases are TGTGCCAGCAGCTTAGCTGGGGGACAGGGTGGCGAAAAACTGTTTTTT.

The CDR3 spells CASSQRDQETQYF. CDR3 nucleotides: TGCGCCAGCAGCCAGAGGGACCAAGAGACCCAGTACTTC. The chain has TRBV4-3 and TRBJ2-5; tentatively, D is TRBD2 (5 bases). This CDR3 contains 13 residues. Per the germline V gene, CDR1 is LGHNA and CDR2 is YSLEER. Deletions cut 3 bases from V and 0 bases from J, with 5 bases between.

The chain recombines TRBV5-4 with TRBJ2-1, with TRBD2 identical over 8 bases. Looked up from germline, CDR1 is SGHNT and CDR2 is YYREEE (reference sequence). This CDR3 spans 16 amino acids. J gave up 1 base and V 3 bases, and 6 bases lay outside the gene matches. In DNA form, the CDR3 reads TGTGCCAGCAGCTCCGGCGGGGGGCGATCCTACAATGAGCAGTTCTTC. Encoded protein: CASSSGGGRSYNEQFF. The full variable domain, in which reference TRBV5-4 and TRBJ2-1 provide the parts outside the CDR3, is ETGVTQSPTHLIKTRGQQVTLRCSSQSGHNTVSWYQQALGQGPQFIFQYYREEENGRGNFPPRFSGLQFPNYSSELNVNALELDDSALYLCASSSGGGRSYNEQFFGPGTRLTVL.

This chain's CDR3 is CASSRDSSGNTIYF. The DNA of the CDR3 is TGTGCCAGCAGCCGGGACAGCTCTGGAAACACCATATATTTT. This chain connects TRBV5-4 to TRBJ1-3; 7 nucleotides align to TRBD1. CDR3 size: 14 residues. Unmatched junction bases numbered 1, after V lost 4 bases and J lost 0 bases. Germline V gives CDR1 SGHNT, CDR2 YYREEE (reference sequence).

This sequence joins TRBV5-4 and TRBJ1-1; 9 bases are shared with TRBD1. Trimming took 4 bases from V and 0 from J; bases not matched to a gene: 7. CDR3 length: 16 residues. Germline CDR1 is SGHNT and CDR2 is YYREEE (reference sequence). CDR3: CASSGGQGVVNTEAFF. The CDR3 bases are TGTGCCAGCAGCGGGGGACAGGGAGTGGTGAACACTGAAGCTTTCTTT.

The chain joins TRBV2 to TRBJ1-1; a possible D gene is TRBD1 (5 bases). V was pared by 2 bases and J by 10 bases, with 11 bases between. CDR3 length: 12 residues. Germline CDR1 reads SNHLY; CDR2 reads FYNNEI. The CDR3 nucleotides read TGTGCCAGCAGTGAATGGCCAGGGCCAGCTTTCTTT. The encoded protein is CASSEWPGPAFF.